This is a list of T cell receptor beta chains from one sample in a study of T cell responses to AZD1222 COVID-19 vaccine. Libraries were prepared by immunoSEQ multiplex PCR; TCRdb keeps only in-frame clonotypes and omits some of them. The table lists approximately 150,000 clones, roughly nine tenths of them singletons. The sequencing used peripheral blood, collected on day 0 of AZD1222 vaccination. Every receptor here comes from an adult in good health. Both conserved end residues are part of each CDR3. Fields, in order: CDR3 length, D gene, V gene, clone size, J gene, CDR3 protein, CDR3 DNA. A D gene is named only where the DNA matches it firmly. The size field is filled for only some rows; it gives once, few, many or a size class.

>15|-|TRBV19|-|TRBJ2-1
CASSIAAGTYNEQFF
TGTGCCAGTAGTATAGCGGCAGGGACTTACAATGAGCAGTTCTTC
>14|TRBD1|TRBV29-1|-|TRBJ2-3
CSAEGTGSADTQYF
TGCAGCGCAGAGGGGACAGGGAGCGCAGATACGCAGTATTTT
>15|-|TRBV27|-|TRBJ2-7
CASSFYGGTSYEQYF
TGTGCCAGCAGTTTTTATGGCGGGACAAGTTACGAGCAGTACTTC
>14|TRBD2|TRBV3-1/TRBV3-2|-|TRBJ2-4
CASSQAREQNIQYF
TGTGCCAGCAGCCAAGCGCGGGAGCAAAACATTCAGTACTTC
>13|-|TRBV7-9|-|TRBJ2-2
CASSEKTYGELFF
TGTGCCAGCAGCGAGAAGACCTACGGGGAGCTGTTTTTT
>14|TRBD1|TRBV9|once|TRBJ1-4
CASSPGQTNEKLFF
TGTGCCAGCTCCCCGGGACAGACTAATGAAAAACTGTTTTTT
>14|-|TRBV30|-|TRBJ2-1
CAWSVWDSYNEQFF
TGTGCCTGGAGTGTATGGGACTCTTACAATGAGCAGTTCTTC
>14|-|TRBV10-1|once|TRBJ1-1
CASSELPGDTEAFF
TGCGCCAGCAGTGAGTTGCCCGGGGACACTGAAGCTTTCTTT
>14|-|TRBV3-1/TRBV3-2|-|TRBJ2-4
CASSQSGGKNIQYF
TGTGCCAGCAGCCAAAGTGGGGGAAAAAACATTCAGTACTTC
>16|-|TRBV19|-|TRBJ1-5
CASSAIGAGGNQPQHF
TGTGCCAGTAGCGCCATCGGGGCAGGAGGCAATCAGCCCCAGCATTTT
>16|TRBD1|TRBV6-1|few|TRBJ1-5
CASSERWQGAHQPQHF
TGTGCCAGCAGTGAACGGTGGCAGGGGGCTCATCAGCCCCAGCATTTT
>15|-|TRBV12-2|-|TRBJ2-2
CASRLRWTVQWELFF
TGTGCAAGTCGCTTAAGGTGGACAGTCCAATGGGAGCTGTTTTTT
>14|-|TRBV4-1|-|TRBJ2-3
CASSQRDNTDTQYF
TGCGCCAGCAGCCAAAGGGACAACACAGATACGCAGTATTTT
>19|TRBD2|TRBV7-6|-|TRBJ2-3
CASSLGLAGASSLTDTQYF
TGTGCCAGCAGCTTAGGGCTAGCGGGAGCCAGCTCTCTCACAGATACGCAGTATTTT
>17|TRBD2|TRBV6-2/TRBV6-3|-|TRBJ2-1
CASSYRRTSGRYNEQFF
TGTGCCAGCAGTTACCGTCGGACTAGCGGGAGGTACAATGAGCAGTTCTTC
>16|TRBD2|TRBV7-3|-|TRBJ2-2
CASSLLGLTNTGELFF
TGTGCCAGCAGCTTGCTGGGACTAACCAACACCGGGGAGCTGTTTTTT
>15|-|TRBV5-1|-|TRBJ1-2
CASSPRTASSYGYTF
TGCGCCAGCAGCCCGCGGACAGCGTCCTCCTATGGCTACACCTTC
>16|TRBD2|TRBV28|-|TRBJ2-7
CASSSTSGRAQSEQYF
TGTGCCAGCAGTTCAACTAGCGGGAGGGCCCAGAGCGAGCAGTACTTC
>12|-|TRBV9|-|TRBJ1-1
CASSVGQSEAFF
TGTGCCAGCAGCGTAGGTCAGAGCGAAGCTTTCTTT
>14|-|TRBV6-5|-|TRBJ2-5
CASNLGRGRETQYF
TGTGCCAGCAACCTAGGAAGGGGTCGGGAGACCCAGTACTTC
>15|TRBD2|TRBV28|once|TRBJ2-1
CASTIRLAEYNEQFF
TGTGCCAGCACCATCAGGCTAGCGGAGTACAATGAGCAGTTCTTC
>16|-|TRBV5-8|-|TRBJ1-4
CASSLGRTGVGEKLFF
TGTGCCAGCAGCTTGGGGAGGACGGGAGTGGGAGAAAAACTGTTTTTT
>14|-|TRBV11-2|-|TRBJ2-2
CASTVDGNTGELFF
TGTGCCAGCACTGTGGACGGGAACACCGGGGAGCTGTTTTTT
>15|-|TRBV5-1|-|TRBJ1-1
CASSLQGKLNTEAFF
TGCGCCAGCAGCTTACAGGGTAAACTGAACACTGAAGCTTTCTTT
>15|-|TRBV6-6|-|TRBJ1-2
CASSLTSTGIGGYTF
TGTGCCAGCAGTTTAACTTCTACAGGGATCGGTGGCTACACCTTC
>13|-|TRBV30|-|TRBJ1-1
CAWSVQGPTEAFF
TGTGCCTGGAGTGTACAAGGACCCACTGAAGCTTTCTTT
>11|-|TRBV6-5|-|TRBJ1-1
CASRIATEAFF
TGTGCCAGCAGGATAGCAACTGAAGCTTTCTTT
>18|-|TRBV5-1|-|TRBJ1-3
CASSLASGRHLSGNTIYF
TGCGCCAGCAGCTTGGCCTCTGGGAGACACCTCTCTGGAAACACCATATATTTT
>17|TRBD2|TRBV5-1|-|TRBJ2-2
CASRRLAGVSNTGELFF
TGCGCCAGCAGAAGACTAGCGGGAGTGTCGAACACCGGGGAGCTGTTTTTT
>14|-|TRBV9|-|TRBJ1-3
CASSPSDSLHTIYF
TGTGCCAGCAGCCCGTCCGACAGTTTACACACCATATATTTT
>17|-|TRBV5-1|once|TRBJ2-6
CASSWTSVRSGANVLTF
TGCGCCAGCAGCTGGACATCGGTCCGCTCTGGGGCCAACGTCCTGACTTTC
>17|-|TRBV5-1|-|TRBJ2-2
CASSARLDSANTGELFF
TGCGCCAGCAGCGCCCGACTCGACAGCGCGAACACCGGGGAGCTGTTTTTT
>14|-|TRBV6-1|-|TRBJ1-5
CASSEDRGNQPQHF
TGTGCCAGCAGTGAAGACAGGGGCAATCAGCCCCAGCATTTT
>16|TRBD2|TRBV2|-|TRBJ2-4
CASRLAGGGAKNIQYF
TGTGCCAGCAGACTAGCGGGAGGGGGGGCCAAAAACATTCAGTACTTC
>14|-|TRBV19|-|TRBJ1-1
CASSAASGYTEAFF
TGTGCCAGTAGCGCCGCGTCAGGGTACACTGAAGCTTTCTTT
>13|-|TRBV12-3/TRBV12-4|once|TRBJ1-2
CASSFSAQGGYTF
TGTGCCAGCAGTTTTTCCGCTCAGGGGGGCTACACCTTC
>16|-|TRBV7-9|-|TRBJ2-1
CASSLVAGASYNEQFF
TGTGCCAGCAGCTTAGTAGCAGGGGCCAGCTACAATGAGCAGTTCTTC
>16|-|TRBV15|-|TRBJ1-5
CATSREGPRGDQPQHF
TGTGCCACCAGCAGGGAAGGGCCAAGGGGGGATCAGCCCCAGCATTTT
>19|TRBD1|TRBV18|-|TRBJ2-6
CASSLTRQGGASGANVLTF
TGTGCCAGCTCCCTCACCCGACAGGGGGGCGCCTCTGGGGCCAACGTCCTGACTTTC
>15|-|TRBV28|once|TRBJ2-1
CASSLIRSTYNEQFF
TGTGCCAGCAGTTTAATTCGATCGACCTACAATGAGCAGTTCTTC
>18|TRBD1|TRBV4-1|-|TRBJ2-1
CASSQDPMRDRVYNEQFF
TGCGCCAGCAGCCAAGATCCCATGAGGGACAGGGTCTACAATGAGCAGTTCTTC
>17|TRBD1|TRBV27|once|TRBJ2-2
CASRKFGDRGRTGELFF
TGTGCCAGCAGGAAGTTTGGGGACAGGGGGCGTACCGGGGAGCTGTTTTTT
>13|-|TRBV6-1|-|TRBJ1-2
CASSERMRYGYTF
TGTGCCAGCAGTGAAAGGATGCGGTATGGCTACACCTTC
>13|-|TRBV30|-|TRBJ1-1
CAWSVHGNTEAFF
TGTGCCTGGAGTGTACATGGGAACACTGAAGCTTTCTTT
>14|-|TRBV28|-|TRBJ1-4
CASRGPGVEEKLFF
TGTGCCAGCAGGGGGCCGGGGGTAGAGGAAAAACTGTTTTTT
>13|-|TRBV7-3|-|TRBJ1-1
CASSWTANTEAFF
TGTGCCAGCAGCTGGACAGCCAACACTGAAGCTTTCTTT
>12|-|TRBV28|-|TRBJ2-3
CASKTQQDTQYF
TGTGCCAGCAAGACCCAACAAGATACGCAGTATTTT
>17|TRBD2|TRBV3-1/TRBV3-2|-|TRBJ2-1
CASSQVVSGLASNEQFF
TGTGCCAGCAGCCAAGTGGTTTCGGGACTAGCGTCTAATGAGCAGTTCTTC
>15|TRBD1|TRBV18|-|TRBJ1-4
CASSPDRASNEKLFF
TGTGCCAGCTCACCCGACAGGGCCTCTAATGAAAAACTGTTTTTT
>14|TRBD1|TRBV6-6|-|TRBJ2-1
CASSPDRGINEQFF
TGTGCCAGCAGTCCGGACAGGGGGATCAATGAGCAGTTCTTC
>16|TRBD2|TRBV4-3|-|TRBJ2-4
CASSQYLAGAQNIQYF
TGCGCCAGCAGCCAGTACCTAGCGGGAGCCCAAAACATTCAGTACTTC